Following are 20 T cell receptor beta chains from one sample sequenced in a study of vaccination and CD4 T cells after COVID-19. Sequenced with the Oncomine TCR Beta short-read assay was DNA taken from cultured CD4+ T cells. Each CDR3 protein is one row after TCRdb ran MiXCR on the PCR reads. The sample yields about 15,000 distinct CDR3 sequences, around 45% seen once. Their antigens are not known. The treatment denotes: roughly ten-day PBMC culture with coronavirus spike peptide pools or control peptides (ViraFEST assay). The sequencing here drew on CD4+ T cells from blood, cultured in vitro, taken before SARS-CoV-2 vaccination. The receptors come from a human donor who received a COVID-19 vaccine.

This chain links TRBV5-4 with TRBJ1-5; 7 nucleotides align to TRBD1. Germline V gene data show CDR1 as SGHNT and CDR2 as YYREEE (reference sequence). The CDR3 covers 18 residues. J gave up 6 bases and V 0 bases, and 15 bases lay outside the gene matches. CDR3 bases: TGTGCCAGCAGCTTGGAAGACAGGGTTTATGGAAGAATTCAGCCCCAGCATTTT. Its translation is CASSLEDRVYGRIQPQHF.

This chain uses TRBV7-6 with TRBJ1-5, with D tentatively TRBD1 (5 bases). The germline gives CDR1 SGHVS, CDR2 FNYEAQ. Trimming took off 0 bases at V and 7 bases at J, with 10 bases between the two ends. CDR3 length: 14 residues. The CDR3 protein is CASSLATAGQPQHF. DNA of the CDR3: TGTGCCAGCAGCTTAGCGACTGCAGGGCAGCCCCAGCATTTT.

This chain connects TRBV5-1 to TRBJ2-5; no clear D. The length of the CDR3 is 15 residues. Trimming stripped 7 bases from V and 1 base from J, with 17 bases between. Germline V gene lookup returns CDR1 SGHRS and CDR2 YFSETQ. The CDR3 DNA is TGCGCCAGCTCCGACCCGACACGAATCCAAGAGACCCAGTACTTC. It yields the protein CASSDPTRIQETQYF.

This clonotype was detected only a few times. V is TRBV27 and J is TRBJ2-6; the match to TRBD1 covers 8 bases. CDR1 and CDR2 (germline): MNHEY, SMNVEV (reference sequence). This CDR3 contains 15 residues. J gave up 2 bases and V 6 bases, and 3 bases lay outside the gene matches. CDR3 in DNA: TGTGCCAGCAGGGAACAGGGGGCTGGGGCCAACGTCCTGACTTTC. Translating it yields CASREQGAGANVLTF.

The chain couples TRBV5-4 to TRBJ2-1, with 12 bases matching TRBD2. The CDR3 consists of 18 residues. J lost 0 bases, V lost 4 bases, and 8 bases had no gene match. Looked up from germline, CDR1 is SGHNT and CDR2 is YYREEE (reference sequence). The CDR3 nucleotides read TGTGCCAGCAGCAAACTAGCGGGGGGCCCCAGCTCCTACAATGAGCAGTTCTTC. Protein: CASSKLAGGPSSYNEQFF.

The chain has TRBV7-2 and TRBJ2-1; 12 bases align to TRBD2. The CDR3 length is 18 residues. Trimming took 0 bases from V and 1 from J; bases not matched to a gene: 4. Germline CDR1 and CDR2: SGHTA and FQGNSA. CDR3 residues: CASSLARLAGGSYNEQFF. CDR3 in DNA: TGTGCCAGCAGCTTAGCGCGCCTAGCGGGGGGGTCCTACAATGAGCAGTTCTTC.

The chain couples TRBV9 to TRBJ2-3; 7 bases agree with TRBD1. Losses at the gene ends were 1 base for V and 3 bases for J; bases not matched to a gene: 14. From germline, CDR1 is SGDLS and CDR2 YYNGEE. The CDR3 length is 18 residues. CDR3 region: CASSVRPQQGFRTDTQYF. The CDR3 DNA follows: TGTGCCAGCAGCGTAAGGCCTCAACAGGGGTTTCGGACAGATACGCAGTATTTT.

The chain links TRBV2 to TRBJ1-2; possibly TRBD1 for D (5 bases). The CDR3 is 12 residues long. V shed 7 bases and J shed 3 bases, with 9 bases lying between them. Germline CDR1 and CDR2: SNHLY and FYNNEI. The CDR3 coding sequence is TGTGCCAGCACCAGGGTGGACTATGGCTACACCTTC. Translating gives CASTRVDYGYTF.

The chain is built from TRBV6-1 and TRBJ1-1, with D tentatively TRBD1 (5 bases). Trimming pared 8 bases from V and 0 bases from J, leaving 13 bases between. CDR3 size: 14 residues. Germline V lookup: CDR1 MNHNS, CDR2 SASEGT. CDR3 residues: CASSRRTMNTEAFF. The CDR3 DNA is TGTGCCAGCTCCCGACGGACAATGAACACTGAAGCTTTCTTT.

J is TRBJ2-4 and V is TRBV14; TRBD1 matches 12 bases. The CDR3 is made up of 17 amino acids. Per germline, CDR1 SGHDN and CDR2 FVKESK. Trimming at V came to 4 bases and at J to 5 bases, leaving 9 bases not matched to a gene. CDR3 coding DNA: TGTGCCAGCAGCCGAGCCGGGACAGGGGGCTCCCAAAACATTCAGTACTTC. As protein: CASSRAGTGGSQNIQYF.

The chain is built from TRBV20-1 and TRBJ2-3, with TRBD2 identical over 9 bases. J was trimmed by 2 bases and V by 0 bases; bases with no gene match: 12. The CDR3 is 18 amino acids. The germline V gene encodes CDR1 DFQATT and CDR2 SNEGSKA (reference sequence). The CDR3 region has the DNA TGCAGTGCTAGAGACGGCGTAATAGCGGGGGCCACCACAGATACGCAGTATTTT. Translating gives CSARDGVIAGATTDTQYF.

The genes are TRBV7-2 and TRBJ2-7, with 8 nucleotides matching TRBD2. Trimming cost V 0 bases and J 5 bases; bases outside gene matches: 9. Germline CDR1 reads SGHTA; CDR2 reads FQGNSA. The CDR3 has 16 amino acids. The CDR3 nucleotides are TGTGCCAGCAGCTTAGCGCCCGGGGGGGGGAAGGACGAGCAGTACTTC. Translated: CASSLAPGGGKDEQYF.

The chain links TRBV20-1 to TRBJ2-7; 9 nucleotides match TRBD1. The germline V gene has CDR1 DFQATT and CDR2 SNEGSKA (reference sequence). V shed 5 bases, J shed 5 bases, and the junction held 4 bases outside the gene matches. This CDR3 spans 12 amino acids. The CDR3 spells CSAGWTGDEQYF. The CDR3 DNA follows: TGCAGTGCTGGGTGGACAGGGGACGAGCAGTACTTC.

The CDR3 DNA reads as TGTGCCAGCTCACCACGCCCGTTAGATAATTCACCCCTCCACTTT. It codes for CASSPRPLDNSPLHF. This chain joins TRBV18 and TRBJ1-6, with D hard to call. CDR1 and CDR2 (germline): KGHSH, LQKENI. The ends were cut back, 1 base at V and 5 bases at J, with 9 bases in the middle. The CDR3 contains 15 residues.

This clonotype was counted between two and nine times. The chain joins TRBV7-2 to TRBJ2-1; TRBD2 aligns across 9 bases. The trim removed 4 bases at V and 3 bases at J, leaving 7 bases unmatched. The CDR3 length is 16 residues. Germline V gene lookup returns CDR1 SGHTA and CDR2 FQGNSA. The CDR3 region has the DNA TGTGCCAGCAGCTCCCGAAGCGGGGGGCTCTACAATGAGCAGTTCTTC. Translating gives CASSSRSGGLYNEQFF. The full variable domain, in which reference TRBV7-2 and TRBJ2-1 provide the parts outside the CDR3, is GAGVSQSPSNKVTEKGKDVELRCDPISGHTALYWYRQSLGQGLEFLIYFQGNSAPDKSGLPSDRFSAERTGGSVSTLTIQRTQQEDSAVYLCASSSRSGGLYNEQFFGPGTRLTVL.

The chain employs TRBV20-1 and TRBJ2-5; 14 bases are shared with TRBD2. The CDR3 has 16 amino acids. Germline V gene data show CDR1 as DFQATT and CDR2 as SNEGSKA (reference sequence). Germline trimming cut 1 base from V and 3 bases from J; bases unmatched to any gene: 4. As DNA, the CDR3 is TGCAGTGCTAGAGGGACTAGCGGGGGGATAGAAGAGACCCAGTACTTC. This codes for CSARGTSGGIEETQYF.

The chain couples TRBV19 to TRBJ1-1; 7 bases fit TRBD1. The germline V gene encodes CDR1 LNHDA and CDR2 SQIVND (reference sequence). The V gene end was trimmed by 5 bases and the J gene end by 8 bases; junction bases not matched to a gene: 2. This CDR3 is 11 amino acids long. CDR3: CASSLTGEAFF. CDR3 DNA sequence: TGTGCCAGTAGTCTGACAGGGGAAGCTTTCTTT.

The chain has TRBV19 and TRBJ2-3; D perhaps matches TRBD2 (6 bases). The germline CDR1 and CDR2 sequences are LNHDA and SQIVND (reference sequence). V lost 5 bases to trimming and J lost 0 bases, with 15 bases between them. This CDR3 comprises 16 residues. In DNA form, the CDR3 reads TGTGCCAGTAGTCCCCGGCCGGGGACTAGCACAGATACGCAGTATTTT. This encodes CASSPRPGTSTDTQYF.

This clonotype was counted a few times. The chain has TRBV2 and TRBJ2-5; the D gene is possibly TRBD2 (7 bases). Trimming took off 6 bases at V and 5 bases at J, with 16 bases between the two ends. Per the germline V gene, CDR1 is SNHLY and CDR2 is FYNNEI. The CDR3 length is 14 residues. CDR3 region: CASRPAGARETQYF. The CDR3 DNA sequence: TGTGCCAGCAGGCCGGCGGGGGCTCGGGAGACCCAGTACTTC. The full variable domain, its missing parts supplied by reference TRBV2 and TRBJ2-5, is EPEVTQTPSHQVTQMGQEVILRCVPISNHLYFYWYRQILGQKVEFLVSFYNNEISEKSEIFDDQFSVERPDGSNFTLKIRSTKLEDSAMYFCASRPAGARETQYFGPGTRLLVL.

This clonotype was found a few times. V usage is TRBV20-1 and J usage is TRBJ1-4, with D possibly TRBD1 on 6 matching bases. V was shortened by 7 bases and J by 8 bases, with 17 bases between the two germline ends. The CDR3 covers 13 residues. Germline CDR1 and CDR2: DFQATT and SNEGSKA (reference sequence). CDR3 sequence (DNA): TGCAGTGTTTGGACGGGGGGCAAAGAAAAACTGTTTTTT. Protein: CSVWTGGKEKLFF.